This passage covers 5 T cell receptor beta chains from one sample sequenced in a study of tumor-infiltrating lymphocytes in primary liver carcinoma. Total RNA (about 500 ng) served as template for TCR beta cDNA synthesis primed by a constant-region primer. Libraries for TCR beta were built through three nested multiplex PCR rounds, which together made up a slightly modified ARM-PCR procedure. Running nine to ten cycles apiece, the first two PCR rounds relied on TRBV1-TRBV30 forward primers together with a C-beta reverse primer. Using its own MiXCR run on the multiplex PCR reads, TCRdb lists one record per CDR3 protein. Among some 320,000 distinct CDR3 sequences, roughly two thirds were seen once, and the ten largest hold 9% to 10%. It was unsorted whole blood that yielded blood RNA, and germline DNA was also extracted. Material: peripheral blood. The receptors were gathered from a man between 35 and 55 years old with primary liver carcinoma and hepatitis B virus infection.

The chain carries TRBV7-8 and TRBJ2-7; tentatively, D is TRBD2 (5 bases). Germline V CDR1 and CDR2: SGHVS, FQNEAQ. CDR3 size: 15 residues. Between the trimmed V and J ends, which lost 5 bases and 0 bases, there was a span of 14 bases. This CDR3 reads CASSPASGYSYEQYF. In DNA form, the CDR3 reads TGTGCCAGCAGCCCAGCGAGCGGTTACTCCTACGAGCAGTACTTC.

CDR3 residues: CSVAPSTYTQYF. CDR3 bases: TGCAGCGTTGCCCCTTCCACGTATACGCAGTATTTT. The chain uses TRBV29-1 and TRBJ2-3; D gene unclear. CDR1 and CDR2 (germline): SQVTM, ANQGSEA. Trimming took off 4 bases at V and 7 bases at J, with 12 bases between the two ends. There are 12 residues in the CDR3.

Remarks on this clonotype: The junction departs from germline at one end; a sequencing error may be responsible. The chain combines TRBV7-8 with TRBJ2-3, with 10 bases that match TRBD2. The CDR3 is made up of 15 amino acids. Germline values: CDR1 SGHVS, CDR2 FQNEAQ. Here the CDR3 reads CASSLTTSGADTQCF. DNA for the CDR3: TGTGCCAGCAGCCTAACCACTAGCGGGGCAGATACGCAGTGTTTT.

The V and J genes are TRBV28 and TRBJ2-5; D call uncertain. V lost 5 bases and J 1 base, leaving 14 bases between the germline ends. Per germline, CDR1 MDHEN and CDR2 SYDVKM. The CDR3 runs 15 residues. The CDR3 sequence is CASSLLDGPQETQYF. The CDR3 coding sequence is TGTGCCAGCAGTCTCCTCGACGGTCCCCAAGAGACCCAGTACTTC. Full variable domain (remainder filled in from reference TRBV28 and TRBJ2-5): DVKVTQSSRYLVKRTGEKVFLECVQDMDHENMFWYRQDPGLGLRLIYFSYDVKMKEKGDIPEGYSVSREKKERFSLILESASTNQTSMYLCASSLLDGPQETQYFGPGTRLLVL.

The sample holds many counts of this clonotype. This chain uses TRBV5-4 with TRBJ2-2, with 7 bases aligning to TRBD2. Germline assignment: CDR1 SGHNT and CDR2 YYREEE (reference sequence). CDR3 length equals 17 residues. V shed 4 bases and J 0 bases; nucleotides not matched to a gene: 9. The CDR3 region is CASSLDLAEANTGELFF. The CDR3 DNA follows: TGTGCCAGCAGCCTCGATCTAGCGGAGGCGAACACCGGGGAGCTGTTTTTT.